This TCR beta chain was sequenced for a study of breast tumors, draining lymph nodes, adjacent tissues. This CDR3 contains 17 residues. CDR1 KGHDR and CDR2 SFDVKD come from the germline V gene. V was clipped by 4 bases and J by 0 bases, with 12 bases between them. This clonotype was seen only once. A single record per CDR3 protein comes from TCRdb applying MiXCR to the multiplex PCR reads. This repertoire shows 55,000 to 75,000 distinct CDR3 sequences, roughly 44% found once; its top ten account for 8.4%. The TCR was taken from a female donor with breast cancer. Some clones in this sample may be carry-over from other donors' samples. The sample was breast tumor tissue. The genes are TRBV24-1 and TRBJ2-6; no firm D call. In DNA form, the CDR3 reads TGTGCCACCAGTGACTCCGCCGGGTACTCTGGGGCCAACGTCCTGACTTTC. Its protein is CATSDSAGYSGANVLTF.